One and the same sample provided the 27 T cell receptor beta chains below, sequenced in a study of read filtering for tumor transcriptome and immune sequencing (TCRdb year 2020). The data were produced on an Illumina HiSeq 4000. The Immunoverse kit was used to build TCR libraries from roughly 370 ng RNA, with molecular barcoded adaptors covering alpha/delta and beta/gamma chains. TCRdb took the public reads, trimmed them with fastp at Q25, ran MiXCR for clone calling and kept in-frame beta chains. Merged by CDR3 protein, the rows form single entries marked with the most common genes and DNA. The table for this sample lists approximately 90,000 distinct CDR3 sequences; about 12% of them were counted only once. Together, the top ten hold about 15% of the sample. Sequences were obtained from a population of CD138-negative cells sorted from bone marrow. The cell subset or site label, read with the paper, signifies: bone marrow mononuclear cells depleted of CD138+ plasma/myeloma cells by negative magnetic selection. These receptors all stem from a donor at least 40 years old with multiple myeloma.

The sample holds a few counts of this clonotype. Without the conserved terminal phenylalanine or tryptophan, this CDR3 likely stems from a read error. The DNA for the CDR3 is TGCAGTGCTGGAGAAAACAATGAGCAGTTCTAC. Translating gives CSAGENNEQFY. The chain is built from TRBV20-1 and TRBJ2-1; no clear D. CDR3 size: 11 residues. Germline V CDR1 and CDR2: DFQATT, SNEGSKA (reference sequence).

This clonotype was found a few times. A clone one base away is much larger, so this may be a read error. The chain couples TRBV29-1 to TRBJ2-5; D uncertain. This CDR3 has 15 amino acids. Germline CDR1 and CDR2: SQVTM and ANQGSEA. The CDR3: CSALPGMARGETQHF. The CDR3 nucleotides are TGCAGCGCCCTACCCGGCATGGCCAGAGGAGAGACCCAGCACTTC. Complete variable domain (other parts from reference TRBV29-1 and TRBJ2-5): SAVISQKPSRDICQRGTSLTIQCQVDSQVTMMFWYRQQPGQSLTLIATANQGSEATYESGFVIDKFPISRPNLTFSTLTVSNMSPEDSSIYLCSALPGMARGETQHFGPGTRLLVL.

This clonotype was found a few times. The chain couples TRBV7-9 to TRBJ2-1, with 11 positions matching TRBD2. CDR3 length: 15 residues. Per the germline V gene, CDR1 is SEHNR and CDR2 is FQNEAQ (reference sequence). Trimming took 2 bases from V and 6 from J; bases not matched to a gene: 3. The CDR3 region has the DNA TGTGCCAGCAGCTTACTAGCGGGAGGAGGCAATGAGCAGTTCTTC. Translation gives CASSLLAGGGNEQFF.

CDR3 nucleotides: TGCGCCAGCAGCTCGTCCTCGGGACAGGGGAGGGGTGAAGCTTTCTTT. Protein product: CASSSSSGQGRGEAFF. The chain employs TRBV5-1 and TRBJ1-1; 10 positions match TRBD1. CDR1 is SGHRS, CDR2 YFSETQ, per germline. The CDR3 has 16 residues. With 3 bases clipped from V and 7 bases from J, the junction kept 12 bases outside the gene matches.

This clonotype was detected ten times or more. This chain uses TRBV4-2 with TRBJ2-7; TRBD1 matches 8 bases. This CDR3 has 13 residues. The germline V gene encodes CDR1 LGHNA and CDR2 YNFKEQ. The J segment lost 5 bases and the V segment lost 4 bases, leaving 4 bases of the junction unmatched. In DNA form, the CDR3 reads TGTGCCAGCAGCCCCGACAGGGGTGACGAGCAGTACTTC. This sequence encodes CASSPDRGDEQYF.

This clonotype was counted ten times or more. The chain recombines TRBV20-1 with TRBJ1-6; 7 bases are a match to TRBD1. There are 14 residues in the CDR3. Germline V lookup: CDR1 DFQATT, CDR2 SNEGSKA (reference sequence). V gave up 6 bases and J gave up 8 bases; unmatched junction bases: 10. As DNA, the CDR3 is TGCAGTGCCCAGCTAGGGGGCGCAGATTCACCCCTCCACTTT. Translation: CSAQLGGADSPLHF.

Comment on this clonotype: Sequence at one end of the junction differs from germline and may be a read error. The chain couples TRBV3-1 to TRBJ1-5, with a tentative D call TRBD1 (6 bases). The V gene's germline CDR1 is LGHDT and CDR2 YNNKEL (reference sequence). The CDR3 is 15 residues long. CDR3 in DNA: TGTGCCAGCAGCCTCGGGACACTTAGCAATCGGCCCCAGCATTTT. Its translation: CASSLGTLSNRPQHF.

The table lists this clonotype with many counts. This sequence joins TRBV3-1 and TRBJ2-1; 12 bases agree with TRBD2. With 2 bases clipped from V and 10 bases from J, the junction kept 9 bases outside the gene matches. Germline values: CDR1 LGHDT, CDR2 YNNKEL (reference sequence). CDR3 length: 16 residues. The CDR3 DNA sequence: TGTGCCAGCAGCCAACGGACTAGCGGGGCGAGCCGGGAGCAGTTCTTC. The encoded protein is CASSQRTSGASREQFF.

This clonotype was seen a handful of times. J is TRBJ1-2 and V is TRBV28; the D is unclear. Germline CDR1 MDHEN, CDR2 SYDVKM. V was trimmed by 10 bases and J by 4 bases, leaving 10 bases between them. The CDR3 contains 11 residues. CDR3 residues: CATRPSYGYTF. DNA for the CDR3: TGTGCCACCCGCCCCTCCTATGGCTACACCTTC.

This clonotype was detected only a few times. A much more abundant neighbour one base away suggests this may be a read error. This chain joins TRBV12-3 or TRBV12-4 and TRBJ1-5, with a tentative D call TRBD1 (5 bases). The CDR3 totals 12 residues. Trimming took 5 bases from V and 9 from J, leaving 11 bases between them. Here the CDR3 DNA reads TGTGCCAGCAGTACCCAGGGCTTGCCCCAGCATTTT. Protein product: CASSTQGLPQHF.

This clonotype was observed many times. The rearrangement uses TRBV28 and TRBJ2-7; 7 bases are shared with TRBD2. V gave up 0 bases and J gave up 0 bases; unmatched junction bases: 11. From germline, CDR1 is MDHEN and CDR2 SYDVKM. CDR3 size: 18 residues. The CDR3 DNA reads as TGTGCCAGCAGTTTATGGGGGTCTAGCGGAGCCAGCTCCTACGAGCAGTACTTC. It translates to CASSLWGSSGASSYEQYF.

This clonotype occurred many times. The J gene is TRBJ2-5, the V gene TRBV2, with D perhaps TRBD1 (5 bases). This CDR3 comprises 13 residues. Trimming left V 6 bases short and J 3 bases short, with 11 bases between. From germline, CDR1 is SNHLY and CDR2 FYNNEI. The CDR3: CASRGRMEETQYF. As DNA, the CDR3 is TGTGCCAGCAGGGGGCGCATGGAAGAGACCCAGTACTTC.

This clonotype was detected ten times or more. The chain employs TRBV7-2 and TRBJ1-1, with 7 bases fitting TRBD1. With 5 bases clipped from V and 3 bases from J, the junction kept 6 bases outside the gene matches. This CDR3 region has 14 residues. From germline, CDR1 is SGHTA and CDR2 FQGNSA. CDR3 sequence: CASSPQGGDTEAFF. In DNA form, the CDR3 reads TGTGCCAGCAGCCCCCAGGGGGGGGACACTGAAGCTTTCTTT.

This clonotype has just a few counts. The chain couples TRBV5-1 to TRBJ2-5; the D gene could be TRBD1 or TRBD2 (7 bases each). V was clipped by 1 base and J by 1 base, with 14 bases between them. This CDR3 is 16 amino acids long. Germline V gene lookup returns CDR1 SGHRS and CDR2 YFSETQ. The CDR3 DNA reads TGCGCCAGCAGCTTGATGGGAGGGGGCATCCAAGAGACCCAGTACTTC. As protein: CASSLMGGGIQETQYF.

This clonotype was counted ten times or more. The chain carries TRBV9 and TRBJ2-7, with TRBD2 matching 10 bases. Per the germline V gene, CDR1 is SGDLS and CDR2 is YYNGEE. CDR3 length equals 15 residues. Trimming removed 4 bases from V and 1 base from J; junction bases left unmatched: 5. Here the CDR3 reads CASSQGTSVSYEQYF. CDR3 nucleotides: TGTGCCAGCAGCCAAGGGACTAGCGTTTCCTACGAGCAGTACTTC.

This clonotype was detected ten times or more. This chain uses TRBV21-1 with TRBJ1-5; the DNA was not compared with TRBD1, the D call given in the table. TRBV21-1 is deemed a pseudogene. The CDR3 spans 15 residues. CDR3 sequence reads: CASSKGDRDNQPQHF. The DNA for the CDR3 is TGTGCCAGCAGCAAAGGGGACAGGGACAATCAGCCCCAGCATTTT.

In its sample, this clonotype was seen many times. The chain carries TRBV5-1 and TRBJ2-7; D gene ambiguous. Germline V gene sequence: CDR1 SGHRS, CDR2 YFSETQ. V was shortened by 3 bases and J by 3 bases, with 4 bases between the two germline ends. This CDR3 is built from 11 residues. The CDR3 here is CASSSNYEQYF. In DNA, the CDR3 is TGCGCCAGCAGCTCGAACTACGAGCAGTACTTC.

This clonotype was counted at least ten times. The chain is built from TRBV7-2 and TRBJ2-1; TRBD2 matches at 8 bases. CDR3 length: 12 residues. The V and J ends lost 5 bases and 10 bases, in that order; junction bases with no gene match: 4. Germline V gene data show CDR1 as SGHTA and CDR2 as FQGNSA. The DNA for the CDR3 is TGTGCCAGCAGCGGCAGCGGGAGAGAGCAGTTCTTC. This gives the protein CASSGSGREQFF.

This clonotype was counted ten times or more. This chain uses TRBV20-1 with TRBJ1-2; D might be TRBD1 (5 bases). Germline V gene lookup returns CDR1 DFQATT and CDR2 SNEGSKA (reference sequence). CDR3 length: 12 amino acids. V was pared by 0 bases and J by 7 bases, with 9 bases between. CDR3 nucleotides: TGCAGTGCTAGAGAAGGGGCCGTTGGCTACACCTTC. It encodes CSAREGAVGYTF.

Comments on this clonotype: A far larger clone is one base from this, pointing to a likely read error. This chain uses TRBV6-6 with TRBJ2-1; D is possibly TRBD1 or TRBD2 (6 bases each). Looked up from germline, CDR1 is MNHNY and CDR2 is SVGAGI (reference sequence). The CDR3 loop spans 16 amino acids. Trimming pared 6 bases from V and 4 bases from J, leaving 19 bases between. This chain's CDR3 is CASREKGGRLYNEQFF. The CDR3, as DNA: TGTGCCAGCAGAGAGAAGGGGGGACGGCTTTACAATGAGCAGTTCTTC.

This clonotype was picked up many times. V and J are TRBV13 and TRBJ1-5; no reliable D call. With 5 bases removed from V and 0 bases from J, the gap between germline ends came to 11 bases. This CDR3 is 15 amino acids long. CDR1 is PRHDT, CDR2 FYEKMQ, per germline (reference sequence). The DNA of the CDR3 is TGTGCCAGCAGCCCTGGTCCTTATAGCAATCAGCCCCAGCATTTT. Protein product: CASSPGPYSNQPQHF.

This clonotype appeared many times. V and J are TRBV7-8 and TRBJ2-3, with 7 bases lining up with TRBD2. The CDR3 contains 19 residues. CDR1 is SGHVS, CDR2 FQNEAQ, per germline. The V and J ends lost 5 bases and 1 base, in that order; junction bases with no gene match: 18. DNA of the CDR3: TGTGCCAGCAGCCGTACGCAACCAACCGGGACTATAGGCACAGATACGCAGTATTTT. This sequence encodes CASSRTQPTGTIGTDTQYF.

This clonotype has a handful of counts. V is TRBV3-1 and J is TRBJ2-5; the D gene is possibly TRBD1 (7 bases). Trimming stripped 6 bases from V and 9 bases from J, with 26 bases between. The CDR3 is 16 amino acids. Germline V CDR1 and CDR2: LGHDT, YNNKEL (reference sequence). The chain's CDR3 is CASRPPWGTEGEAQYF. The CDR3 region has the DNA TGTGCCAGCAGACCTCCATGGGGGACAGAGGGGGAGGCCCAGTACTTC.

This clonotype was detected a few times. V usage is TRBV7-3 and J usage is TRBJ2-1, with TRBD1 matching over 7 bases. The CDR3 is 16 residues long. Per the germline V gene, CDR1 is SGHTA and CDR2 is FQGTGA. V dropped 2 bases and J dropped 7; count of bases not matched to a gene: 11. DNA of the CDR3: TGTGCCAGCAGCTTAGAGGCGGCAGGGGGTAGGAATGAGCAGTTCTTC. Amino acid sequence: CASSLEAAGGRNEQFF.

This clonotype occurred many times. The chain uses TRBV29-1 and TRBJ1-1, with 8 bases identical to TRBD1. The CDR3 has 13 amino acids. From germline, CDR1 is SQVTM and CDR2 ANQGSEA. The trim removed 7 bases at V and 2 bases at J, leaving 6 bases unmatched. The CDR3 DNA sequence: TGCAGCGCCGCGGGACAGGCCAACACTGAAGCTTTCTTT. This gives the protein CSAAGQANTEAFF.

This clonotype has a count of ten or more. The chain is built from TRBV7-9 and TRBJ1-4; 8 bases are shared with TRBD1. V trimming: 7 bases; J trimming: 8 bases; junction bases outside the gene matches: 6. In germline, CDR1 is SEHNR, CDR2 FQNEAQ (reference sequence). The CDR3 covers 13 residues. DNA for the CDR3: TGTGCCAGCAAAGGACAGGGAGGCGAAAAACTGTTTTTT. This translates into CASKGQGGEKLFF.

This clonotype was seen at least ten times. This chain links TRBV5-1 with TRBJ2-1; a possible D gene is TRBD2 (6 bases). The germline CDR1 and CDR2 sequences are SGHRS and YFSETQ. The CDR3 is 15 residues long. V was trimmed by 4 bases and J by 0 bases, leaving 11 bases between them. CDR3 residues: CASSPSARSYNEQFF. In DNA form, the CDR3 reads TGCGCCAGCAGCCCTAGCGCACGCTCCTACAATGAGCAGTTCTTC.